This TCR beta chain was sequenced for a study of shared clonotypes between healthy human individuals. Study findings and constraints: In general, naive subsets displayed greater estimated richness than memory subsets did.

The table came from immunoSEQ multiplex PCR; TCRdb's copy has only in-frame clones and leaves some out. The sample lists more than 500,000 clones; about 96% were seen once. Germline V gives CDR1 SGHRS, CDR2 YFSETQ. Losses at the gene ends were 4 bases for V and 1 base for J; bases not matched to a gene: 3. CDR3 length equals 16 residues. This clone was recorded once. Its antigen remains unknown. This receptor was identified in a woman younger than 45 in good health. Sequencing used naive CD4+ T cells sorted from blood. Subset meaning: CD45RA+ positively selected. This chain links TRBV5-1 with TRBJ1-3, with 12 bases lining up with TRBD1. The CDR3 sequence: CASSMGQGASGNTIYF. The CDR3 nucleotides are TGCGCCAGCAGCATGGGACAGGGGGCGTCTGGAAACACCATATATTTT. The variable domain in full, with the rest retrieved from reference TRBV5-1 and TRBJ1-3, is KAGVTQTPRYLIKTRGQQVTLSCSPISGHRSVSWYQQTPGQGLQFLFEYFSETQRNKGNFPGRFSGRQFSNSRSEMNVSTLELGDSALYLCASSMGQGASGNTIYFGEGSWLTVV.